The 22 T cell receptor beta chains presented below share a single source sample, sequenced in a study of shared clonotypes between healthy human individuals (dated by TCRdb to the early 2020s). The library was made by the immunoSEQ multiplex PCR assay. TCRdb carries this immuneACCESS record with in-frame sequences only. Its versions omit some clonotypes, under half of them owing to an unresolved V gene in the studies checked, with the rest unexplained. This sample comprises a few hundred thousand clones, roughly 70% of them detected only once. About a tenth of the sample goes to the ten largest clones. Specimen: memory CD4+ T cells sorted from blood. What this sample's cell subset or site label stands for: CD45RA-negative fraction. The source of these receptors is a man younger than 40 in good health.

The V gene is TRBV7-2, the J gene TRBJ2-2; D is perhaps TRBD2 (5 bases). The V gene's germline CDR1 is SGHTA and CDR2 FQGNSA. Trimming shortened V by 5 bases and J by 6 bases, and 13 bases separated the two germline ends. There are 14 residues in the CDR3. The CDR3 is CASSTLLASGELFF. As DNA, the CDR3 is TGTGCCAGCAGCACACTCCTAGCCTCCGGGGAGCTGTTTTTT.

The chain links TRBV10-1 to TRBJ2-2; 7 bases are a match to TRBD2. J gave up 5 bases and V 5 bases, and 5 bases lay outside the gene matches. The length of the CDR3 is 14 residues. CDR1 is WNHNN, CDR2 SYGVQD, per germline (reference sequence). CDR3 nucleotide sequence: TGCGCCAGCAGTCTAGCGGCCAGGACCGGGGAGCTGTTTTTT. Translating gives CASSLAARTGELFF.

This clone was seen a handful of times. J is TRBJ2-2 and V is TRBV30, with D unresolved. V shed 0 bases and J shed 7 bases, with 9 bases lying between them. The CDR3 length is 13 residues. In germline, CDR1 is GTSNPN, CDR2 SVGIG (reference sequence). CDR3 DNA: TGTGCCTGGAGTGTTGGTGTGATCGGGGAGCTGTTTTTT. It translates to CAWSVGVIGELFF.

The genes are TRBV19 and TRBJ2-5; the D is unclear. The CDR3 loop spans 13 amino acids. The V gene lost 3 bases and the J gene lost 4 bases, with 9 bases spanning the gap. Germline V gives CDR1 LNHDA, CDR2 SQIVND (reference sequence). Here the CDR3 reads CASSISPRETQYF. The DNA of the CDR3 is TGTGCCAGTAGTATCTCGCCTAGAGAGACCCAGTACTTC.

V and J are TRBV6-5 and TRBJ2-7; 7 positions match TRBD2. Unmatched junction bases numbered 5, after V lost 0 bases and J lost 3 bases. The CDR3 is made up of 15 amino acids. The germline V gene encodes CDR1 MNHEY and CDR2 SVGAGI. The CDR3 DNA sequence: TGTGCCAGCAGTTACTCGTCGGGAGGACTCTACGAGCAGTACTTC. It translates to CASSYSSGGLYEQYF.

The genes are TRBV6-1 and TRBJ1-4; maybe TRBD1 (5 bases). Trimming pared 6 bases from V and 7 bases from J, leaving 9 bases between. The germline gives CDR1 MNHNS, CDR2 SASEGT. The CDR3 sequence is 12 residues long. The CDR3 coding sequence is TGTGCCAGCAGCGGACACAGTGAAAAACTGTTTTTT. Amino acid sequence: CASSGHSEKLFF.

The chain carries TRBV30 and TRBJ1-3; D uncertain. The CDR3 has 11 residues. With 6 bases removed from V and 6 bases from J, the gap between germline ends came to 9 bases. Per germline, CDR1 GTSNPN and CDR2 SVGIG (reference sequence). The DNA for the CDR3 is TGTGCCTGCGGCCTGAAAAACACCATATATTTT. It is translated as CACGLKNTIYF.

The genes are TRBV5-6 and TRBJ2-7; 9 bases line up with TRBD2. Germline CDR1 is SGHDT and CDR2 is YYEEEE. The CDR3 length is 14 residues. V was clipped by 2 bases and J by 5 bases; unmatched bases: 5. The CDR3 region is CASSLLAGVHEQYF. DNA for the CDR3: TGTGCCAGCAGCTTACTAGCGGGTGTCCACGAGCAGTACTTC.

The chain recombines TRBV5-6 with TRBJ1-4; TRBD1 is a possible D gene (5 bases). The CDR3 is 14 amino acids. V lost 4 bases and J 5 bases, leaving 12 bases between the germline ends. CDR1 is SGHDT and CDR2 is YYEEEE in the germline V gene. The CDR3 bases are TGTGCCAGCAGCGCGGGACCCAGGAATGAAAAACTGTTTTTT. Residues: CASSAGPRNEKLFF. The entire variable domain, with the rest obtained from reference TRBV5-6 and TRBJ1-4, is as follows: DAGVTQSPTHLIKTRGQQVTLRCSPKSGHDTVSWYQQALGQGPQFIFQYYEEEERQRGNFPDRFSGHQFPNYSSELNVNALLLGDSALYLCASSAGPRNEKLFFGSGTQLSVL.

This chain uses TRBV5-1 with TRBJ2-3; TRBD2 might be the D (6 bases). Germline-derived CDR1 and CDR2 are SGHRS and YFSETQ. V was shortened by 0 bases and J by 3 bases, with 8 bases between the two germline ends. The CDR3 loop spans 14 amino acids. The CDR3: CASSLEEGTDTQYF. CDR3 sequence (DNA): TGCGCCAGCAGCTTGGAGGAGGGGACAGATACGCAGTATTTT. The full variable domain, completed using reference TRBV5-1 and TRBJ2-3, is KAGVTQTPRYLIKTRGQQVTLSCSPISGHRSVSWYQQTPGQGLQFLFEYFSETQRNKGNFPGRFSGRQFSNSRSEMNVSTLELGDSALYLCASSLEEGTDTQYFGPGTRLTVL.

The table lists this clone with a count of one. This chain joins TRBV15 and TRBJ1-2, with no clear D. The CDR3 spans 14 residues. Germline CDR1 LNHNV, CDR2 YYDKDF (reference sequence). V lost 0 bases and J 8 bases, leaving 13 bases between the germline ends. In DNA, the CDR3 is TGTGCCACCAGCAGAGATCAAGGCCTGTGGGGCTACACCTTC. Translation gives CATSRDQGLWGYTF.

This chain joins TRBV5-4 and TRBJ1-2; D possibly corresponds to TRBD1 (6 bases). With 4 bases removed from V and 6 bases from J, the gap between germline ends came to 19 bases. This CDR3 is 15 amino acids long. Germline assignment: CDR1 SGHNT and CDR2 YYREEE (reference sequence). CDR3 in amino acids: CASSLGGSYYDGYTF. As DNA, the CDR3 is TGTGCCAGCAGCCTGGGGGGCTCCTACTATGATGGCTACACCTTC.

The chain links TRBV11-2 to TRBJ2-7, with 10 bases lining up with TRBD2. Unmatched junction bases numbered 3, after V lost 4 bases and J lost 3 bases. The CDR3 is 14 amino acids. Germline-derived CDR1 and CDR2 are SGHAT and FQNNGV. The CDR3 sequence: CASSSEREGYEQYF. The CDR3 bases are TGTGCCAGCAGCTCCGAGCGGGAGGGCTACGAGCAGTACTTC.

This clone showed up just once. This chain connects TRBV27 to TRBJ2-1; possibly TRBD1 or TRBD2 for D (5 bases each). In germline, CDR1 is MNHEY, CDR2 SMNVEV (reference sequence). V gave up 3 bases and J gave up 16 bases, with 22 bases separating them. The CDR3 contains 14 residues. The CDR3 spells CASSFAPGPGSKFF. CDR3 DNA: TGTGCCAGCAGTTTCGCACCGGGACCGGGGAGTAAATTCTTC.

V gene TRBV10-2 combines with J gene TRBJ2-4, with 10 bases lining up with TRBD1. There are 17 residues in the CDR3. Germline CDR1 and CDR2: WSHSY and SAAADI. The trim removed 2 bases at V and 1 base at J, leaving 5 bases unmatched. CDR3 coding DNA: TGCGCCAGCAGTGAGCCACCGGGACAGGGGGCCAAAAACATTCAGTACTTC. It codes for CASSEPPGQGAKNIQYF.

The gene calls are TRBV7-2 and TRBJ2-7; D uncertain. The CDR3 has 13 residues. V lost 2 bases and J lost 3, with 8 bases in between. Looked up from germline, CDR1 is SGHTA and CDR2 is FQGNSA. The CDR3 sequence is CASSLYRLYEQYF. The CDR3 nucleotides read TGTGCCAGCAGCTTATATAGACTCTACGAGCAGTACTTC.

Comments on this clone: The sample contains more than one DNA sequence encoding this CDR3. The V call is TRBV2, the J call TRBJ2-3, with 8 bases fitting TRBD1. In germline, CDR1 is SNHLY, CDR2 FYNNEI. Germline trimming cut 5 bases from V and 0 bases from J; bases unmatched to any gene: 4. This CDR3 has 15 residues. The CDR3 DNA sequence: TGTGCCAGCAGTTTATACAGGGGGAGCACAGATACGCAGTATTTT. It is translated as CASSLYRGSTDTQYF. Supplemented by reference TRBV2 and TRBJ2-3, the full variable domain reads EPEVTQTPSHQVTQMGQEVILRCVPISNHLYFYWYRQILGQKVEFLVSFYNNEISEKSEIFDDQFSVERPDGSNFTLKIRSTKLEDSAMYFCASSLYRGSTDTQYFGPGTRLTVL.

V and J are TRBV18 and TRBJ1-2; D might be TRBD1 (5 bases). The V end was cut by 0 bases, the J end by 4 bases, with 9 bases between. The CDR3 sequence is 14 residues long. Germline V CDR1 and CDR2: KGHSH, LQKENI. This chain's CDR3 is CASSPPQGSYGYTF. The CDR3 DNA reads TGTGCCAGCTCACCACCCCAGGGAAGCTATGGCTACACCTTC.

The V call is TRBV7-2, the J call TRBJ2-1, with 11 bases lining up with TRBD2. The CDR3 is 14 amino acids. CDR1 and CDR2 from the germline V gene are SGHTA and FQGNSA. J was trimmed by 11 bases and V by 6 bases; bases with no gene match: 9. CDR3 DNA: TGTGCCAGCAGTTCTGGACTAGCGGGTTCGAAGCAGTTCTTC. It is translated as CASSSGLAGSKQFF.

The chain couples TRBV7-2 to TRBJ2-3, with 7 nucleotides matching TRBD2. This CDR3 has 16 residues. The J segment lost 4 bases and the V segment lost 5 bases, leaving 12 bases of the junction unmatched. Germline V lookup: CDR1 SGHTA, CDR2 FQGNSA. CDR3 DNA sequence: TGTGCCAGCAGCCCCGGGAGGCCCAAGGCGGCAGATACGCAGTATTTT. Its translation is CASSPGRPKAADTQYF.

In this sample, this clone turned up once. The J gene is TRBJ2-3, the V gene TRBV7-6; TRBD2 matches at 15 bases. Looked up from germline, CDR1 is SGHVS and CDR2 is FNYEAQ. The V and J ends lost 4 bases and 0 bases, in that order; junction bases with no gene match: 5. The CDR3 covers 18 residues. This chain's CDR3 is CASSSGTSGGTSTDTQYF. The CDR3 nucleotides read TGTGCCAGCAGCTCGGGGACTAGCGGGGGGACTAGCACAGATACGCAGTATTTT.

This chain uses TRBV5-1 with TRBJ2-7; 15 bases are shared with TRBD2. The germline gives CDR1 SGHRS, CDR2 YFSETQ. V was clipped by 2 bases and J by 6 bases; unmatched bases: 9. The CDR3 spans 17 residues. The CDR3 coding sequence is TGCGCCAGCAGCTTTGGACTAGCGGGAGGGCCCGCTCTCGAGCAGTACTTC. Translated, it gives CASSFGLAGGPALEQYF.